These 9 T cell receptor beta chains came from one sample sequenced in a study of T cell clones after liver transplantation. Profiling relied on immunoSEQ multiplex PCR, and the TCRdb table lists in-frame clones only, not all of them. Of roughly 70,000 clones in the sample, more than 90% are singletons; the top ten hold 2% to 3%. The specimen was CD4+ T cells from blood, collected before liver transplant. The source of these receptors is a human donor who received a liver transplant.

On this clone itself: The sample has other DNA sequences that encode this CDR3 too. V usage is TRBV7-2 and J usage is TRBJ1-3; D is uncertain. CDR1 is SGHTA and CDR2 is FQGNSA in the germline V gene. V was cut by 1 base and J by 4 bases, with 5 bases left in between. The CDR3 is 13 amino acids. CDR3 amino acids: CASSLVSGNTIYF. As DNA, the CDR3 is TGTGCCAGCAGCTTAGTCAGCGGAAACACCATATATTTT.

The V and J genes are TRBV2 and TRBJ1-2; D not certain. V was trimmed by 5 bases and J by 2 bases, leaving 6 bases between them. CDR3 length equals 12 residues. Germline lookup yields CDR1 SNHLY and CDR2 FYNNEI. The CDR3 region is CASSQPNYGYTF. The CDR3 region has the DNA TGTGCCAGCAGTCAACCGAACTATGGCTACACCTTC.

The chain has TRBV18 and TRBJ2-3; D uncertain. Trimming took off 0 bases at V and 2 bases at J, with 6 bases between the two ends. This CDR3 spans 14 amino acids. Germline values: CDR1 KGHSH, CDR2 LQKENI. The CDR3 protein is CASSPPSNTDTQYF. CDR3 coding DNA: TGTGCCAGCTCACCACCTTCTAACACAGATACGCAGTATTTT.

The genes are TRBV11-2 and TRBJ2-5; D is unresolved. Germline CDR1 is SGHAT and CDR2 is FQNNGV. Trimming removed 0 bases from V and 3 bases from J, with 8 bases in between. CDR3 length equals 14 residues. The CDR3 reads CASSLDRYKETQYF. CDR3 DNA: TGTGCCAGCAGCTTAGATCGGTACAAAGAGACCCAGTACTTC. The whole variable domain, filled in from reference TRBV11-2 and TRBJ2-5, reads EAGVAQSPRYKIIEKRQSVAFWCNPISGHATLYWYQQILGQGPKLLIQFQNNGVVDDSQLPKDRFSAERLKGVDSTLKIQPAKLEDSAVYLCASSLDRYKETQYFGPGTRLLVL.

The V call is TRBV11-2, the J call TRBJ2-3; 8 nucleotides match TRBD2. Germline lookup yields CDR1 SGHAT and CDR2 FQNNGV. Unmatched junction bases numbered 6, after V lost 5 bases and J lost 2 bases. The CDR3 length is 15 residues. CDR3 in amino acids: CASSQGLESTDTQYF. The CDR3 bases are TGTGCCAGCAGCCAGGGACTAGAATCCACAGATACGCAGTATTTT.

This chain's CDR3 is CASSLSQPQYF. CDR3 sequence (DNA): TGTGCCAGCAGCTTATCCCAACCGCAGTATTTT. The gene calls are TRBV11-2 and TRBJ2-3; D remains unclear. CDR1 is SGHAT and CDR2 is FQNNGV in the germline V gene. CDR3 length: 11 residues. Trimming removed 2 bases at V and 10 bases at J, with 7 bases between.

The V and J genes are TRBV5-6 and TRBJ1-2; possibly TRBD1 for D (6 bases). The CDR3 covers 14 residues. Germline V gene lookup returns CDR1 SGHDT and CDR2 YYEEEE. Trimming removed 0 bases at V and 8 bases at J, with 14 bases between. The CDR3 reads CASSLVGGVGGYTF. The CDR3 nucleotides read TGTGCCAGCAGCTTGGTAGGGGGAGTGGGAGGCTACACCTTC. The full variable domain, rest sourced from reference TRBV5-6 and TRBJ1-2, is DAGVTQSPTHLIKTRGQQVTLRCSPKSGHDTVSWYQQALGQGPQFIFQYYEEEERQRGNFPDRFSGHQFPNYSSELNVNALLLGDSALYLCASSLVGGVGGYTFGSGTRLTVV.

This chain joins TRBV7-2 and TRBJ1-5; TRBD1 is a possible D gene (5 bases). Germline loops: CDR1 SGHTA, CDR2 FQGNSA. Trimming took 5 bases from V and 3 from J, leaving 23 bases between them. The CDR3 extends over 18 amino acids. The CDR3 region has the DNA TGTGCCAGCAGCCCGACCGGCGGGGGGTCCATTCTCAATCAGCCCCAGCATTTT. As protein: CASSPTGGGSILNQPQHF.

V usage is TRBV29-1 and J usage is TRBJ1-2; 10 bases are shared with TRBD1. CDR3 length equals 16 residues. Germline V gene sequence: CDR1 SQVTM, CDR2 ANQGSEA. The V and J ends lost 0 bases and 6 bases, in that order; junction bases with no gene match: 10. The CDR3 region is CSVEDLGQGKGNGYTF. The CDR3 DNA reads as TGCAGCGTTGAAGATTTGGGACAGGGGAAGGGAAATGGCTACACCTTC.